This is a list of T cell receptor beta chains from one sample in a study of T-cell memory formation after mild COVID-19. TCRdb recomputed calls from the 5' RACE reads with MiXCR, one row per CDR3 protein. The sample contains around 300,000 distinct CDR3 sequences, roughly 15% of which appear only once. The sample comprised PBMCs or a T cell subset sorted from them (not recorded which). All receptors derive from a man aged 18 to 29 who had mild COVID-19 (a few samples of this study predate the infection). Cell type and time point are not known. Each CDR3 is given with its conserved first and last residue. A D gene is named only where the DNA matches it firmly. A clone size is listed for some rows: how often the clone was seen (once, few, many), or a class if it is expanded.

J gene: TRBJ2-3; V gene: TRBV5-1; D gene: .; clone size: many; CDR3 DNA: TGCGCCAGCAGCTTGGGGGTCATTATGGATACGCAGTATTTT; CDR3 protein: CASSLGVIMDTQYF
J gene: TRBJ1-2; V gene: TRBV29-1; D gene: .; clone size: .; CDR3 DNA: TGCAGCGTTGAACAGCCGGCAGGGAGAAAGGACTATGGCTACACCTTC; CDR3 protein: CSVEQPAGRKDYGYTF
J gene: TRBJ2-2; V gene: TRBV5-4; D gene: .; clone size: .; CDR3 DNA: TGTGCCAGCAGCAGGGGGGAGACCGGGGAGCTGTTTTTT; CDR3 protein: CASSRGETGELFF
J gene: TRBJ2-5; V gene: TRBV7-9; D gene: TRBD2; clone size: .; CDR3 DNA: TGTGCCGCGAGACGGCTAGCGGGAGAGACCCAGTACTTC; CDR3 protein: CAARRLAGETQYF
J gene: TRBJ2-2; V gene: TRBV4-3; D gene: .; clone size: .; CDR3 DNA: TGCGCCAGCAGCGCTTCTGAGGGGACATCCGGGGAGCTGTTTTTT; CDR3 protein: CASSASEGTSGELFF
J gene: TRBJ2-7; V gene: TRBV5-1; D gene: TRBD2; clone size: many; CDR3 DNA: TGCGCCAGCAGCCTCACCGGGACTAGCAAGGACGAGCAGTACTTC; CDR3 protein: CASSLTGTSKDEQYF
J gene: TRBJ2-1; V gene: TRBV3-2; D gene: .; clone size: few; CDR3 DNA: TGTGCCTGGTCGAGGGTCTTTTTTTGCAATGAGCAGTTCTTC; CDR3 protein: CAWSRVFFCNEQFF
J gene: TRBJ2-5; V gene: TRBV5-6; D gene: .; clone size: .; CDR3 DNA: TGTGCCAGCAGCGCAGAGGAAGAGTGGGAGACCCAGTACTTC; CDR3 protein: CASSAEEEWETQYF
J gene: TRBJ2-5; V gene: TRBV7-2; D gene: TRBD2; clone size: many; CDR3 DNA: TGTGCCGAGCAGAGCGGGGGCGAACAAGAGACCCAGTACTTC; CDR3 protein: CAEQSGGEQETQYF
J gene: TRBJ2-2; V gene: TRBV9; D gene: .; clone size: few; CDR3 DNA: TGTGCCAGCAGCGTAGAACCGGGGGAGCTGTTTTTT; CDR3 protein: CASSVEPGELFF
J gene: TRBJ1-5; V gene: TRBV12-3/TRBV12-4; D gene: .; clone size: .; CDR3 DNA: TGTGCCAGCAGTCCTCAACAGGGTCAGCAGCCCCAGCATTTT; CDR3 protein: CASSPQQGQQPQHF
J gene: TRBJ2-3; V gene: TRBV27; D gene: .; clone size: .; CDR3 DNA: TGTGCCAGCAGTTTATCGTTTCAGGGTACAGATACGCAGTATTTT; CDR3 protein: CASSLSFQGTDTQYF
J gene: TRBJ2-5; V gene: TRBV5-5; D gene: .; clone size: few; CDR3 DNA: TGTGCCAGCAGCCTGGATGGTCAGAGGGGAGAGACCCAGTACTTC; CDR3 protein: CASSLDGQRGETQYF